What follows is one TCR beta chain and its context. This sample was taken from a study of CD8+ T cells in alopecia areata. Study summary: Twice daily, treated patients received 5 to 10 mg of oral tofacitinib. Tofacitinib administration persisted for 6 to 18 months, succeeded by 6 months off drug.

cDNA reverse transcribed from extracted RNA served as the sequencing template. Clones were sequenced by immunoSEQ multiplex PCR, and TCRdb holds only the in-frame ones, with some missing. The sample has hundreds of thousands of clones, approximately 61% seen once. The sample was CD4+ T cells sorted from blood, taken at week 0. This receptor was taken from a human donor with alopecia areata.

The CDR3 coding sequence is TGTGCCTGGAAAACCGAAAACTATGGCTACACCTTC. This gives the protein CAWKTENYGYTF. This chain links TRBV30 with TRBJ1-2; the D is unclear. There are 12 residues in the CDR3. From germline, CDR1 is GTSNPN and CDR2 SVGIG (reference sequence). Trimming took off 4 bases at V and 2 bases at J, with 8 bases between the two ends.